This T cell receptor beta chain was retrieved from a study of blood T cells in healthy people across ages. Study-level background: About one barcoded beta molecule per two T cells was the capture yield of template switching. Study-wide findings and caveats: Fewer expanded clones and more diversity marked long-lived versus aged donors. Across samples, TCR beta diversity tracked strongly with naive T cell percentage.

There are 14 residues in the CDR3. Germline CDR1 DFQATT, CDR2 SNEGSKA (reference sequence). V dropped 6 bases and J dropped 5; count of bases not matched to a gene: 10. On this clonotype: Its matching antigen is unknown.

A J-beta primer mix and a sample-barcoded 5' primer were used in a second PCR of about 7 to 12 cycles. One entry per CDR3 protein, called by TCRdb with MiXCR from the 5' RACE reads. This table has fewer than 750,000 distinct CDR3 sequences, around half appearing once. The material sequenced was blood. This TCR was recovered from an older man in good health. The chain uses TRBV20-1 and TRBJ1-2; TRBD1 agrees at 9 bases. Here the CDR3 DNA reads TGCAGTGCGAGGGGAACAGGGGGCGGATATGGCTACACCTTC. It encodes CSARGTGGGYGYTF.